This T cell receptor (beta chain) came from a study of OX40 agonist ivuxolimab in advanced cancers. Study-level points and caveats: On average, a greater number of expanded clones characterised CD8+ T cells relative to CD4+.

As regards this clone: Its target is not known.

Generated by immunoSEQ multiplex PCR, the TCRdb table keeps only in-frame clones and is missing some. The table includes tens of thousands of clones, 80% to 95% detected once. Trimming shortened V by 1 base and J by 2 bases, and 9 bases separated the two germline ends. This CDR3 comprises 14 residues. Germline V gene sequence: CDR1 LNHDA, CDR2 SQIVND (reference sequence). The sequence was obtained from an adult with an advanced solid tumor such as melanoma, head and neck, liver or kidney cancer. The source material was CD4+ or CD8+ T cells sorted from blood, sampled in a trial of the OX40 agonist ivuxolimab. The chain combines TRBV19 with TRBJ2-7, with D possibly being TRBD1 or TRBD2 (5 bases each). Here the CDR3 DNA reads TGTGCCAGTAGTATAGGTACGGGACCCTACGAGCAGTACTTC. It codes for CASSIGTGPYEQYF.